A selection of T cell receptor beta chains follows, all from one sample in a study of metastatic and nonmetastatic thyroid tumors. TCRdb re-called the PCR reads through MiXCR. The repertoire includes around 19,000 clones, 24% of them detected once, and 5.5% to 6.5% sits in the top ten. The sequencing input was tumor tissue. Source of these receptors: a female donor with papillary thyroid cancer or a benign thyroid nodule (not recorded which). Some clones in this sample may be carry-over from other donors' samples. Each CDR3 is given with its conserved first and last residue. Each record gives: J gene, CDR3 length, V gene, CDR3 protein.

TRBJ2-7	12	TRBV11-2	CASSLGSYEQYF
TRBJ2-2	17	TRBV6-2/TRBV6-3	CASSYSLGGGDTGELFF
TRBJ2-3	15	TRBV5-1	CASSLVRISADTQYF
TRBJ2-5	15	TRBV9	CASSVGPQEKETQYF
TRBJ1-2	12	TRBV29-1	CSVEWTPYGYTF
TRBJ1-1	15	TRBV27	CASSRWTGENTEAFF
TRBJ2-3	15	TRBV5-4	CASSFEAISTDTQYF
TRBJ1-2	15	TRBV6-1	CASSEVGTGGSGYTF
TRBJ2-7	15	TRBV19	CASSIDTRGQYEQYF
TRBJ2-3	15	TRBV20-1	CSAGTSGVSTDTQYF
TRBJ2-7	17	TRBV5-6	CASSLRLAGVIAYEQYF
TRBJ2-1	15	TRBV10-2	CASDKLAGGSNERFF
TRBJ2-1	15	TRBV24-1	CATSDTGQGGNEQFF
TRBJ1-1	13	TRBV20-1	CSAGTGANTEAFF
TRBJ1-1	15	TRBV2	CASSGTGVVDTEAFF